Following are 18 T cell receptor beta chains from one sample sequenced in a study of cytomegalovirus exposure and HLA in healthy donors. It was with 60 Vbeta and 13 Jbeta primers that the PCR ran. Clones were sequenced by immunoSEQ multiplex PCR, and TCRdb holds only the in-frame ones, with some missing. The table lists 140,000 or so clones, roughly 72% of them singletons. Sequencing was performed on PBMCs. The receptors derive from a man aged 40-49 years in good health and CMV-seronegative.

This rearrangement joins TRBV4-3 to TRBJ2-7, with 7 bases fitting TRBD2. The length of the CDR3 is 15 residues. V shed 2 bases, J shed 1 base, and the junction held 5 bases outside the gene matches. Germline V gene sequence: CDR1 LGHNA, CDR2 YSLEER. The CDR3 nucleotides read TGCGCCAGCAGCCAAAGATATAGCGGGTCCTACGAGCAGTACTTC. Translating it yields CASSQRYSGSYEQYF.

The CDR3 is CASSFYRDSYEQYF. CDR3 coding DNA: TGTGCCAGCAGCTTCTACAGGGACTCCTACGAGCAGTACTTC. The chain uses TRBV7-6 and TRBJ2-7; tentatively, D is TRBD1 (6 bases). V lost 3 bases to trimming and J lost 0 bases, with 9 bases between them. The CDR3 totals 14 residues. Germline CDR1 SGHVS, CDR2 FNYEAQ.

This clone has more than one count but fewer than ten. V is TRBV7-9 and J is TRBJ2-3; D gene ambiguous. The V gene lost 7 bases and the J gene lost 6 bases, with 11 bases spanning the gap. The germline CDR1 and CDR2 sequences are SEHNR and FQNEAQ (reference sequence). CDR3 size: 12 residues. The CDR3 DNA reads as TGTGCCAGCACCGTCCCTATTGATACGCAGTATTTT. Residues: CASTVPIDTQYF.

This rearrangement joins TRBV6-6 to TRBJ1-5; D gene unclear. The germline V gene encodes CDR1 MNHNY and CDR2 SVGAGI (reference sequence). CDR3 size: 12 residues. V lost 7 bases to trimming and J lost 6 bases, with 10 bases between them. In DNA, the CDR3 is TGTGCCAGCATGAGGGTTGGTCAGCCCCAGCATTTT. It codes for CASMRVGQPQHF.

The chain carries TRBV10-3 and TRBJ1-5, with D perhaps matching TRBD1 (6 bases). The CDR3 contains 15 residues. Germline CDR1 is ENHRY and CDR2 is SYGVKD. V shed 2 bases and J shed 4 bases, with 12 bases lying between them. The CDR3 bases are TGTGCCATCAGTGAGGGACAGAGGTCAAATCAGCCCCAGCATTTT. Its protein is CAISEGQRSNQPQHF.

This chain links TRBV30 with TRBJ1-1, with 9 bases fitting TRBD1. The trim removed 1 base at V and 1 base at J, leaving 7 bases unmatched. Germline lookup yields CDR1 GTSNPN and CDR2 SVGIG (reference sequence). The CDR3 runs to 16 residues. Here the CDR3 DNA reads TGTGCCTGGAGTGCCACGGACAGGGGAAGGAACACTGAAGCTTTCTTT. Translated: CAWSATDRGRNTEAFF.

The V gene is TRBV27, the J gene TRBJ2-7; 10 nucleotides match TRBD2. The CDR3 contains 16 residues. J was trimmed by 0 bases and V by 5 bases; bases with no gene match: 7. Germline loops: CDR1 MNHEY, CDR2 SMNVEV (reference sequence). The CDR3, as DNA: TGTGCCAGCAGTCCCTCTAGCGGGGGCGCCTCCTACGAGCAGTACTTC. It codes for CASSPSSGGASYEQYF.

This chain links TRBV10-1 with TRBJ2-3; perhaps TRBD2 as D (5 bases). Trimming stripped 5 bases from V and 5 bases from J, with 11 bases between. The CDR3 has 13 amino acids. The germline V gene has CDR1 WNHNN and CDR2 SYGVQD (reference sequence). The CDR3, as DNA: TGCGCCAGCAGTTCCTTGGAGGAAGATACGCAGTATTTT. This gives the protein CASSSLEEDTQYF.

Worth noting for this clone: The junction and the germline gene differ at one end; a read error may be behind it. The V and J genes are TRBV7-8 and TRBJ2-6; TRBD2 is a possible D gene (6 bases). This CDR3 region has 17 residues. CDR1 is SGHVS and CDR2 is FQNEAQ in the germline V gene. The CDR3 DNA reads as TGTGCCAGCAGCTTACCCCCGGGACTCTCTGGGGCCAACGGCCTGACTTTC. Translated, it gives CASSLPPGLSGANGLTF.

This clone was picked up one time. CDR3 in amino acids: CASSLVGGGVQRNEQFF. CDR3 coding DNA: TGTGCCAGCAGCCTGGTGGGCGGGGGGGTCCAACGGAATGAGCAGTTCTTC. The rearrangement links TRBV7-2 to TRBJ2-1; 9 bases are a match to TRBD2. Germline trimming cut 5 bases from V and 7 bases from J; bases unmatched to any gene: 15. There are 17 residues in the CDR3. CDR1 is SGHTA and CDR2 is FQGNSA in the germline V gene.

This sequence joins TRBV27 and TRBJ2-5; no firm D call. Germline V CDR1 and CDR2: MNHEY, SMNVEV (reference sequence). There are 15 residues in the CDR3. V shed 3 bases and J shed 5 bases, with 16 bases lying between them. The CDR3 protein is CASSFGGPGTETQYF. The CDR3 DNA sequence: TGTGCCAGCAGTTTTGGTGGGCCCGGTACGGAGACCCAGTACTTC.

This clone was seen only once. The chain recombines TRBV15 with TRBJ2-1; 9 bases are shared with TRBD2. V lost 0 bases and J lost 10; bases outside the gene matches: 7. The CDR3 runs to 15 residues. Germline V gene lookup returns CDR1 LNHNV and CDR2 YYDKDF (reference sequence). The CDR3 loop is CATSRDLAGSGEQFF. In DNA form, the CDR3 reads TGTGCCACCAGCAGAGATCTAGCGGGATCTGGGGAGCAGTTCTTC.

This clone turned up a few times. The chain carries TRBV9 and TRBJ2-5, with D tentatively TRBD1 (6 bases). Deletions cut 0 bases from V and 5 bases from J, with 11 bases between. CDR1 SGDLS and CDR2 YYNGEE come from the germline V gene. CDR3 length equals 14 residues. The CDR3 region has the DNA TGTGCCAGCAGCGTAGTAGATAGGGGGGAGACCCAGTACTTC. As protein: CASSVVDRGETQYF. The whole variable domain, filled in from reference TRBV9 and TRBJ2-5, reads DSGVTQTPKHLITATGQRVTLRCSPRSGDLSVYWYQQSLDQGLQFLIQYYNGEERAKGNILERFSAQQFPDLHSELNLSSLELGDSALYFCASSVVDRGETQYFGPGTRLLVL.

This chain connects TRBV6-1 to TRBJ2-4; tentatively, D is TRBD2 (6 bases). V lost 0 bases and J lost 0, with 12 bases in between. This CDR3 spans 17 amino acids. The germline V gene encodes CDR1 MNHNS and CDR2 SASEGT. This CDR3 is CASSEALQGLAKNIQYF. The CDR3, as DNA: TGTGCCAGCAGTGAAGCGCTCCAGGGACTAGCCAAAAACATTCAGTACTTC.

The V gene is TRBV27, the J gene TRBJ2-2; the D is unclear. The germline V gene encodes CDR1 MNHEY and CDR2 SMNVEV (reference sequence). The CDR3 runs to 14 residues. The V gene lost 3 bases and the J gene lost 4 bases, with 9 bases spanning the gap. CDR3 sequence: CASSLLSGTGELFF. CDR3 DNA: TGTGCCAGCAGTTTGCTGTCGGGCACCGGGGAGCTGTTTTTT.

Note on this clone: This same CDR3 is encoded by further DNA sequences in the sample. The CDR3 nucleotides read TGTGCCAGCAGTGAGGGCCCGAACACTGAAGCTTTCTTT. Its protein product is CASSEGPNTEAFF. The genes are TRBV2 and TRBJ1-1, with D uncertain. Germline values: CDR1 SNHLY, CDR2 FYNNEI. CDR3 size: 13 residues. V lost 3 bases and J lost 1, with 6 bases in between.

The CDR3 DNA sequence: TGTGCCAGCAGCTTGGGGGCCCGGATGAACACTGAAGCTTTCTTT. It codes for CASSLGARMNTEAFF. This sequence joins TRBV5-5 and TRBJ1-1, with D unresolved. Germline V gene lookup returns CDR1 SGHKS and CDR2 YYEKEE (reference sequence). The CDR3 sequence is 15 residues long. The V end was cut by 0 bases, the J end by 0 bases, with 9 bases between.

V and J are TRBV9 and TRBJ2-7; 10 positions match TRBD1. CDR1 and CDR2 (germline): SGDLS, YYNGEE. V lost 0 bases, J lost 4 bases, and 10 bases stayed unmatched. This CDR3 has 17 amino acids. CDR3 loop: CASSVAPTGTGAYEQYF. The DNA for the CDR3 is TGTGCCAGCAGCGTAGCTCCAACCGGGACAGGGGCGTACGAGCAGTACTTC.